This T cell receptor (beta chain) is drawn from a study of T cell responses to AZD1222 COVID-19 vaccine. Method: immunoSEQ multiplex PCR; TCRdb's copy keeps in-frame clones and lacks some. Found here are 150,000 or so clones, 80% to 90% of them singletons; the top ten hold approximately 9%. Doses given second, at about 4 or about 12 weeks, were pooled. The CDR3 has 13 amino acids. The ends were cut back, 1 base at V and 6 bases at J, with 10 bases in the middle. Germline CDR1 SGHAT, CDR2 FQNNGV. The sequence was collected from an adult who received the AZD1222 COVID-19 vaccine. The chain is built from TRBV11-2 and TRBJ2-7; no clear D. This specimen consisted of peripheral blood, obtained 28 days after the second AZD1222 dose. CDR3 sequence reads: CASSLGLAGEQYF. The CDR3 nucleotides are TGTGCCAGCAGCTTAGGGTTAGCCGGCGAGCAGTACTTC.